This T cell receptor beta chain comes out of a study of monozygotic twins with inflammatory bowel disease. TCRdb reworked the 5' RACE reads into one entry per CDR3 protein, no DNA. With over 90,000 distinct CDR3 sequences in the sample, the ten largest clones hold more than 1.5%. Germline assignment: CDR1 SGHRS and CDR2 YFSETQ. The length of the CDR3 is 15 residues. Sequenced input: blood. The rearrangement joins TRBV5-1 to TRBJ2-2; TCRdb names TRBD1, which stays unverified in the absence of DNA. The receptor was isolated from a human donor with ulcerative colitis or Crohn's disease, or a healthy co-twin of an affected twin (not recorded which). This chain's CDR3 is CASSVPGQGTGELFF.